These T cell receptor beta chains were read from a single sample in a study of T-cell memory formation after mild COVID-19. TCRdb re-called the 5' RACE reads with MiXCR, one entry per CDR3 protein. The repertoire includes roughly 580,000 distinct CDR3 sequences, about 20% of them detected once, and about 11% sits in the top ten. The sequenced material came from PBMCs or a T cell subset sorted from them (not recorded which). All receptors come from an adult woman who had mild COVID-19 (a few samples of this study predate the infection). Cell type and time point are not known. CDR3s include the opening cysteine and the closing phenylalanine or tryptophan. Each record gives: J gene, D gene, V gene, clone size, CDR3 protein, CDR3 DNA. D genes are given only for firm matches. Part of the rows lack a size; the others show once, few, many or a class for expanded clones.

j_call: TRBJ2-7; d_call: TRBD1; v_call: TRBV5-1; clone_size: few; cdr3_aa: CASSFRQGLSSYEQYF; cdr3_nt: TGCGCCAGCAGCTTCCGACAGGGGCTGAGCTCCTACGAGCAGTACTTC
j_call: TRBJ1-3; d_call: .; v_call: TRBV29-1; clone_size: .; cdr3_aa: CSVSDGLSGNTIYF; cdr3_nt: TGCAGCGTCTCAGACGGCCTATCTGGAAACACCATATATTTT
j_call: TRBJ1-2; d_call: .; v_call: TRBV27; clone_size: .; cdr3_aa: CASRPSSDHYGYTF; cdr3_nt: TGTGCCAGCAGGCCCTCTAGTGACCACTATGGCTACACCTTC
j_call: TRBJ2-7; d_call: .; v_call: TRBV4-1; clone_size: .; cdr3_aa: CASSQANGGPYEQYF; cdr3_nt: TGCGCCAGCAGCCAAGCTAACGGGGGCCCCTACGAGCAGTACTTC
j_call: TRBJ2-7; d_call: .; v_call: TRBV27; clone_size: .; cdr3_aa: CASSQTTPPYEQYF; cdr3_nt: TGTGCCAGCAGTCAAACTACGCCCCCCTACGAGCAGTACTTC
j_call: TRBJ1-1; d_call: .; v_call: TRBV5-5; clone_size: few; cdr3_aa: CASSLPSNTEAFF; cdr3_nt: TGTGCCAGCAGCTTGCCATCAAACACTGAAGCTTTCTTT
j_call: TRBJ2-7; d_call: .; v_call: TRBV9; clone_size: once; cdr3_aa: CASSDPRRGSYEQYF; cdr3_nt: TGTGCCAGCAGCGACCCAAGGAGGGGATCCTACGAGCAGTACTTC
j_call: TRBJ2-7; d_call: .; v_call: TRBV20-1; clone_size: .; cdr3_aa: CSARAATAYEQYF; cdr3_nt: TGCAGTGCTAGAGCAGCGACTGCTTACGAGCAGTACTTC
j_call: TRBJ2-3; d_call: .; v_call: TRBV5-1; clone_size: .; cdr3_aa: CASSRDSYGITDTQYF; cdr3_nt: TGCGCCAGCAGCAGGGACTCGTACGGTATCACAGATACGCAGTATTTT
j_call: TRBJ2-1; d_call: TRBD1; v_call: TRBV6-6; clone_size: .; cdr3_aa: CASSRGQGGPYNEQFF; cdr3_nt: TGTGCCAGCAGTCGGGGACAGGGGGGCCCCTACAATGAGCAGTTCTTC
j_call: TRBJ2-5; d_call: TRBD1; v_call: TRBV4-1; clone_size: .; cdr3_aa: CASSQLRQAGTGALQETQYF; cdr3_nt: TGCGCCAGCAGCCAACTTAGACAAGCCGGGACAGGGGCTCTCCAAGAGACCCAGTACTTC
j_call: TRBJ2-5; d_call: .; v_call: TRBV10-2; clone_size: .; cdr3_aa: CASQDYWQETQYF; cdr3_nt: TGCGCCAGCCAGGACTACTGGCAAGAGACCCAGTACTTC
j_call: TRBJ1-5; d_call: .; v_call: TRBV24-1; clone_size: few; cdr3_aa: CATSEGRVNNQPQHF; cdr3_nt: TGTGCCACCAGTGAAGGGAGGGTAAATAATCAGCCCCAGCATTTT
j_call: TRBJ1-1; d_call: TRBD1; v_call: TRBV5-4; clone_size: .; cdr3_aa: CASNNHQGGRTEAFF; cdr3_nt: TGTGCCAGCAACAATCACCAGGGGGGGAGAACTGAAGCTTTCTTT
j_call: TRBJ2-5; d_call: TRBD2; v_call: TRBV27; clone_size: few; cdr3_aa: CASSRRGGRETQYF; cdr3_nt: TGTGCCAGCAGTCGTCGGGGGGGCCGGGAGACCCAGTACTTC
j_call: TRBJ1-2; d_call: TRBD1; v_call: TRBV20-1; clone_size: few; cdr3_aa: CSAREPGQYYGYTF; cdr3_nt: TGCAGTGCTAGAGAGCCGGGACAGTACTATGGCTACACCTTC
j_call: TRBJ2-1; d_call: TRBD2; v_call: TRBV4-2; clone_size: few; cdr3_aa: CASSQDYAGVGYNEQFF; cdr3_nt: TGTGCCAGCAGCCAAGATTACGCGGGAGTAGGCTACAATGAGCAGTTCTTC
j_call: TRBJ2-2; d_call: TRBD1; v_call: TRBV7-9; clone_size: .; cdr3_aa: CASSTTGGNTGELFF; cdr3_nt: TGTGCCAGCAGCACAACAGGGGGCAACACCGGGGAGCTGTTTTTT
j_call: TRBJ1-5; d_call: .; v_call: TRBV10-3; clone_size: .; cdr3_aa: CATGGGASNQPQHF; cdr3_nt: TGTGCCACCGGAGGGGGGGCGAGCAATCAGCCCCAGCATTTT